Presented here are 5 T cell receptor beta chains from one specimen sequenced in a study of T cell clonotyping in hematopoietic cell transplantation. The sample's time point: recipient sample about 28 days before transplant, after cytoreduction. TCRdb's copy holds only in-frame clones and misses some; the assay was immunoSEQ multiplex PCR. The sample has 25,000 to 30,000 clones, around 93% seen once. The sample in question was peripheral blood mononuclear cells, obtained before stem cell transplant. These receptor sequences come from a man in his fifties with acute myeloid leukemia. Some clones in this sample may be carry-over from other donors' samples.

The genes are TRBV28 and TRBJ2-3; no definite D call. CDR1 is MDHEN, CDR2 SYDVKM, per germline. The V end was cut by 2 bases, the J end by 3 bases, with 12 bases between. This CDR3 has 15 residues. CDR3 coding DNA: TGTGCCAGCAGTTTAGAAATCTCCGGAACAGATACGCAGTATTTT. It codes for CASSLEISGTDTQYF. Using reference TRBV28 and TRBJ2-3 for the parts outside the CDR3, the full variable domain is DVKVTQSSRYLVKRTGEKVFLECVQDMDHENMFWYRQDPGLGLRLIYFSYDVKMKEKGDIPEGYSVSREKKERFSLILESASTNQTSMYLCASSLEISGTDTQYFGPGTRLTVL.

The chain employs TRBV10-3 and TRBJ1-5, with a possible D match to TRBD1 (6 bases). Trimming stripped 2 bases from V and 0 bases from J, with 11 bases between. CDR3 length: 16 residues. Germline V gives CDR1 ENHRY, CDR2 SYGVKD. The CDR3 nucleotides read TGTGCCATCAGTGAGAGGGCAGGGGTTAGCAATCAGCCCCAGCATTTT. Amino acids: CAISERAGVSNQPQHF.

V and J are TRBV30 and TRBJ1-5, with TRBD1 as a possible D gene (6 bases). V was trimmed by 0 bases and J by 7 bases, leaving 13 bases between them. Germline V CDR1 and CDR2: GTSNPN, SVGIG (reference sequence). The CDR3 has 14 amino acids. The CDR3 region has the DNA TGTGCCTGGAGTGTACGGGGGGCTCGGCAGCCCCAGCATTTT. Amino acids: CAWSVRGARQPQHF.

The CDR3 sequence: CASSPDHGQDEQYF. CDR3 bases: TGTGCCAGCAGCCCAGACCACGGACAGGACGAGCAGTACTTC. The chain joins TRBV7-2 to TRBJ2-7; TRBD1 matches at 7 bases. J gave up 5 bases and V 5 bases, and 9 bases lay outside the gene matches. The CDR3 is made up of 14 amino acids. Per the germline V gene, CDR1 is SGHTA and CDR2 is FQGNSA. Supplemented by reference TRBV7-2 and TRBJ2-7, the full variable domain reads GAGVSQSPSNKVTEKGKDVELRCDPISGHTALYWYRQSLGQGLEFLIYFQGNSAPDKSGLPSDRFSAERTGGSVSTLTIQRTQQEDSAVYLCASSPDHGQDEQYFGPGTRLTVT.

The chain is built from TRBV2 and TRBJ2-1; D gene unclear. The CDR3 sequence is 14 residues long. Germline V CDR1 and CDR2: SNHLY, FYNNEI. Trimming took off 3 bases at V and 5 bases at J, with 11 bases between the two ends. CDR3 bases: TGTGCCAGCAGTGAGTGGGTTGACGACAATGAGCAGTTCTTC. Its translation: CASSEWVDDNEQFF.